A single T cell receptor (beta chain) is shown here with its context. Its antigen is unidentified. The CDR3 length is 14 residues. Germline values: CDR1 MNHEY, CDR2 SVGEGT. V gave up 6 bases and J gave up 8 bases; unmatched junction bases: 9. The data were taken from a study of post-analysis software for immune sequencing data. Study results and caveats: Higher frequency in patients than in controls was seen for several TRBV segments, with TRBV5-6, TRBV5-1 and TRBV20-1 among them.

Prepared TCR beta cDNA libraries contained unique molecular identifiers. TCRdb reanalysed the PCR reads using MiXCR and keeps one entry per CDR3 protein. This sample has about 170,000 distinct CDR3 sequences; 30% occur once, and the top ten carry roughly 1.6%. The chain carries TRBV6-2 or TRBV6-3 and TRBJ2-5, with 10 bases that match TRBD2. Material: blood. The clonotype comes from a girl aged 5-17 years with multiple sclerosis. The CDR3 region is CASRGLAAPGTQYF. DNA of the CDR3: TGTGCCAGCAGAGGACTAGCGGCCCCAGGAACCCAGTACTTC.